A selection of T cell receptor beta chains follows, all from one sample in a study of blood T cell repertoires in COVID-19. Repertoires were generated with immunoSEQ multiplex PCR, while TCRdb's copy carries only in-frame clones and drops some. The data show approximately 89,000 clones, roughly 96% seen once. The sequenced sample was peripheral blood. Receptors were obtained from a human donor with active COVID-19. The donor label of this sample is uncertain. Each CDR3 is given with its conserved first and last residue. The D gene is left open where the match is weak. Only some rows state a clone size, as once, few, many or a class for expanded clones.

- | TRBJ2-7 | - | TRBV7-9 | CASSQVSLSLEQYF | TGTGCCAGCAGCCAGGTTTCATTGTCCCTCGAGCAGTACTTC
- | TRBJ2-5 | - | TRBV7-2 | CASAVLVETQYF | TGTGCCAGCGCGGTGTTGGTGGAGACCCAGTACTTC
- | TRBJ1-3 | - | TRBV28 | CASTSPRGRGNTIYF | TGTGCCAGCACCTCCCCCCGGGGTCGTGGAAACACCATATATTTT
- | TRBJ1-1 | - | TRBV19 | CASSPRGTLGTEAFF | TGTGCCAGTAGTCCCCGGGGGACTTTAGGCACTGAAGCTTTCTTT
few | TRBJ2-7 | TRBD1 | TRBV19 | CASKSGTAAYEQYF | TGTGCCAGTAAGTCCGGGACAGCAGCTTACGAGCAGTACTTC
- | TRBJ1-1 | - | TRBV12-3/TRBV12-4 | CASSLTGATEAFF | TGTGCCAGCAGCCTGACAGGAGCCACTGAAGCTTTCTTT
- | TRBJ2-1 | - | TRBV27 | CASSKVAVGGPNEQFF | TGTGCCAGCAGTAAGGTAGCGGTCGGGGGGCCAAATGAGCAGTTCTTC
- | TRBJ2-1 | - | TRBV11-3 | CASSVSGGQSYNEQFF | TGTGCCAGCAGCGTAAGCGGGGGACAGTCCTACAATGAGCAGTTCTTC
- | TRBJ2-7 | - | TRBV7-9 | CASSLAGGYEQYF | TGTGCCAGCAGCTTAGCGGGGGGATACGAGCAGTACTTC
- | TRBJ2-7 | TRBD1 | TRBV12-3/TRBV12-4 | CATGQGATYEQYF | TGTGCCACCGGACAGGGGGCGACCTACGAGCAGTACTTC
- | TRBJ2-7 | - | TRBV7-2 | CASSNNRASYEQYF | TGTGCCAGCAGTAATAACAGGGCTTCCTACGAGCAGTACTTC
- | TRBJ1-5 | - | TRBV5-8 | CASSRVLTGNQPQHF | TGTGCCAGCAGCCGGGTACTGACTGGCAATCAGCCCCAGCATTTT
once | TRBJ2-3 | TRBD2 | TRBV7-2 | CASSTRTSGSSDTQYF | TGTGCCAGCAGCACCCGGACTAGCGGGAGTTCAGATACGCAGTATTTT
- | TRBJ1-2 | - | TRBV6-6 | CASHIQERNYGYTF | TGTGCCAGCCATATCCAGGAACGTAACTATGGCTACACCTTC
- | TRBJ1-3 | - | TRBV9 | CASSPQGGNTIYF | TGTGCCAGCAGCCCACAAGGAGGGAACACCATATATTTT
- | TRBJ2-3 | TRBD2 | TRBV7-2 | CASSLGARGLGGADTQYF | TGTGCCAGCAGCTTAGGAGCCCGAGGACTAGGAGGGGCAGATACGCAGTATTTT
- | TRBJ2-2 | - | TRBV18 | CASSPQRTGDTGELFF | TGTGCCAGCTCACCTCAGCGGACGGGGGACACCGGGGAGCTGTTTTTT
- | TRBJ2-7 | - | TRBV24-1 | CANGQRTYEQYF | TGTGCCAATGGACAGCGAACCTACGAGCAGTACTTC
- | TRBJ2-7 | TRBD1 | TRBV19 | CASSITGTGDYEQYF | TGTGCCAGTAGTATCACCGGGACAGGGGACTACGAGCAGTACTTC
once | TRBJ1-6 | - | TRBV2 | CASNAGAGPPLHF | TGTGCCAGCAATGCAGGGGCAGGTCCACCCCTCCACTTT
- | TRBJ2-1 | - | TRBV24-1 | CATGPDSNEQFF | TGTGCCACCGGCCCGGACAGCAATGAGCAGTTCTTC
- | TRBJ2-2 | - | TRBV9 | CASSVGVTGELFF | TGTGCCAGCAGCGTAGGAGTCACCGGGGAGCTGTTTTTT
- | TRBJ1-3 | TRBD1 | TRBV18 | CASSSGQGPGNTIYF | TGTGCCAGCTCATCGGGACAGGGTCCCGGAAACACCATATATTTT
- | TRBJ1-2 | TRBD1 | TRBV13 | CASSLGTASNYGYTF | TGTGCCAGCAGCTTGGGGACAGCCTCTAACTATGGCTACACCTTC
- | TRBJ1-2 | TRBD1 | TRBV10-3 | CAISGQGLDGYTF | TGTGCCATCAGTGGACAGGGGTTGGATGGCTACACCTTC
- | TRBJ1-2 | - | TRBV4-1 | CASSQGQRFGSLGYGYTF | TGCGCCAGCAGCCAAGGACAGAGGTTTGGGTCTTTGGGATATGGCTACACCTTC
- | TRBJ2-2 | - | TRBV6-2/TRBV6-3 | CASSYTSGGSSTGELFF | TGTGCCAGCAGTTACACGAGCGGTGGGAGTAGCACCGGGGAGCTGTTTTTT
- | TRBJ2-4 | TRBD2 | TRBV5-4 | CASSPGLAGQNIQYF | TGTGCCAGCAGCCCCGGTTTAGCGGGACAAAACATTCAGTACTTC